Listed here are 7 T cell receptor beta chains from one sample, sequenced in a study of blood T cell repertoires in COVID-19. Sequencing was performed with immunoSEQ multiplex PCR; in TCRdb, only in-frame clones are kept and a portion is missing. The sample has some 180,000 clones, roughly nine tenths seen once; the top ten hold roughly 6.7%. Sequencing input: peripheral blood. Receptors originate from a man aged 40-49 years with acute or convalescent COVID-19.

The CDR3 loop is CASSLMRDTEAFF. CDR3 coding DNA: TGTGCCAGCAGCTTAATGAGGGACACTGAAGCTTTCTTT. This chain uses TRBV7-3 with TRBJ1-1, with D uncertain. V lost 1 base and J 3 bases, leaving 6 bases between the germline ends. The CDR3 has 13 residues. Germline-derived CDR1 and CDR2 are SGHTA and FQGTGA. The entire variable domain, with the rest obtained from reference TRBV7-3 and TRBJ1-1, is as follows: GAGVSQTPSNKVTEKGKYVELRCDPISGHTALYWYRQSLGQGPEFLIYFQGTGAADDSGLPNDRFFAVRPEGSVSTLKIQRTERGDSAVYLCASSLMRDTEAFFGQGTRLTVV.

V gene TRBV24-1 combines with J gene TRBJ2-1, with D uncertain. CDR1 and CDR2 (germline): KGHDR, SFDVKD. V dropped 8 bases and J dropped 8 bases, with 15 bases sitting between them. The CDR3 consists of 13 residues. CDR3 loop: CATNRWALDEQFF. Written as DNA, the CDR3 is TGTGCCACCAACCGTTGGGCCCTCGATGAGCAGTTCTTC.

This sequence joins TRBV12-3 or TRBV12-4 and TRBJ1-3; weak D call: TRBD1 (6 bases). CDR3 length: 12 residues. V lost 5 bases and J lost 9, with 11 bases in between. The CDR3 nucleotides read TGTGCCAGCAGTAGATTGACAGGCACCATATATTTT. This encodes CASSRLTGTIYF.

J is TRBJ2-5 and V is TRBV5-1, with 11 bases aligning to TRBD2. V gave up 3 bases and J gave up 1 base; unmatched junction bases: 2. The CDR3 covers 15 residues. Germline-derived CDR1 and CDR2 are SGHRS and YFSETQ. In DNA, the CDR3 is TGCGCCAGCAGCTCACTAGCGGGGGTCCAAGAGACCCAGTACTTC. The encoded protein is CASSSLAGVQETQYF.

In this sample, this clone turned up a few times. J is TRBJ1-5 and V is TRBV9, with D possibly TRBD1 on 5 matching bases. The CDR3 totals 15 residues. Trimming stripped 4 bases from V and 0 bases from J, with 11 bases between. Germline V gene lookup returns CDR1 SGDLS and CDR2 YYNGEE. The CDR3 here is CASSLRVGSNQPQHF. CDR3 in DNA: TGTGCCAGCAGCCTCAGGGTTGGTAGCAATCAGCCCCAGCATTTT.

The J gene is TRBJ1-5, the V gene TRBV5-6; TRBD1 is a possible D gene (6 bases). Trimming shortened V by 5 bases and J by 6 bases, and 15 bases separated the two germline ends. From germline, CDR1 is SGHDT and CDR2 YYEEEE. The CDR3 is made up of 14 amino acids. The CDR3 DNA sequence: TGTGCCAGCAGAGTACAGGGTTCGGGTCAGCCCCAGCATTTT. Protein sequence: CASRVQGSGQPQHF.

This clone was detected ten times or more. CDR3 coding DNA: TGTGCCTGGAGGGCTACCTTGGGCCATCCGCAGTATTTT. Residues: CAWRATLGHPQYF. The chain joins TRBV30 to TRBJ2-3; D is undetermined. V was cut by 3 bases and J by 10 bases, with 17 bases left in between. From germline, CDR1 is GTSNPN and CDR2 SVGIG (reference sequence). This CDR3 region has 13 residues. Supplemented by reference TRBV30 and TRBJ2-3, the full variable domain reads SQTIHQWPATLVQPVGSPLSLECTVEGTSNPNLYWYRQAAGRGLQLLFYSVGIGQISSEVPQNLSASRPQDRQFILSSKKLLLSDSGFYLCAWRATLGHPQYFGPGTRLTVL.